This T cell receptor (beta chain) was captured in a study of T cells in Graves' hyperthyroidism and ophthalmopathy. Findings and limits, study-wide: Most thyroid clonotypes with frequency above 0.001 were detected in blood.

This clonotype was recorded many times. Its antigen is not identified. The V gene's germline CDR1 is SGHRS and CDR2 YFSETQ. The CDR3 covers 14 residues. Trimming shortened V by 2 bases and J by 3 bases, and 12 bases separated the two germline ends. TCR beta CDR3 regions were amplified from RNA. The study used the HTBI primer set for a first-round RT-PCR of the TCR CDR3. TCRdb reprocessed the multiplex PCR reads via MiXCR and lists one record per CDR3 protein. The profile shows over 400,000 distinct CDR3 sequences, under 25% of them singletons. The V and J genes are TRBV5-1 and TRBJ2-7; D is unclear. This receptor was obtained from a woman in her 70s with Graves' ophthalmopathy. The material sequenced was blood. The CDR3 loop reads CASSLEQLNYEQYF. The CDR3 region has the DNA TGCGCCAGCAGCTTAGAACAGCTTAACTACGAGCAGTACTTC.